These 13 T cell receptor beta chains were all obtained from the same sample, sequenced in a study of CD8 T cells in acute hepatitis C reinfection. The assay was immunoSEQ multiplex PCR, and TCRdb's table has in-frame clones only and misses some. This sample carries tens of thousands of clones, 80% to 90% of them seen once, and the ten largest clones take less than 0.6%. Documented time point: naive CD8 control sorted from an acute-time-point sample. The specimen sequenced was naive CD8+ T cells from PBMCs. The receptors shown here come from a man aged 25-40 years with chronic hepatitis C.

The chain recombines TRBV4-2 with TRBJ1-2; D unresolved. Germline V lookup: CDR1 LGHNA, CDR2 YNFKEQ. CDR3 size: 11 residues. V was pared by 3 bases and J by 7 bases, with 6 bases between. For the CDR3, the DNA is TGTGCCAGCAGCCAGGGTTTTGGCTACACCTTC. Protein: CASSQGFGYTF.

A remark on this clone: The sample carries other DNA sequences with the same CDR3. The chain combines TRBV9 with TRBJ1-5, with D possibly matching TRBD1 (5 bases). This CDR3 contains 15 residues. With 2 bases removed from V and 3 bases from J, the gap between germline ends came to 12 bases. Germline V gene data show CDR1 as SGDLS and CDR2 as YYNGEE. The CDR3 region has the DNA TGTGCCAGCAGCGTTGGGGGAGGCGCCAATCAGCCCCAGCATTTT. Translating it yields CASSVGGGANQPQHF.

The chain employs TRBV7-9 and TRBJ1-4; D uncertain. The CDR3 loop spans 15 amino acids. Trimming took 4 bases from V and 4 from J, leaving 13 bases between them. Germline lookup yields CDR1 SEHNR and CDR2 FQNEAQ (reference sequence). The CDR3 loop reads CASSSGPSVNEKLFF. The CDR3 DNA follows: TGTGCCAGCAGCTCTGGACCCTCGGTTAATGAAAAACTGTTTTTT. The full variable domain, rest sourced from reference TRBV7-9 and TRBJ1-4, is DTGVSQNPRHKITKRGQNVTFRCDPISEHNRLYWYRQTLGQGPEFLTYFQNEAQLEKSRLLSDRFSAERPKGSFSTLEIQRTEQGDSAMYLCASSSGPSVNEKLFFGSGTQLSVL.

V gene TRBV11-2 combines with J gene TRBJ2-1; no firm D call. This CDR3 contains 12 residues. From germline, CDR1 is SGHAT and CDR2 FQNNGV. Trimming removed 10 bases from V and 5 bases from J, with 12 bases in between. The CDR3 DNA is TGTGCCACGTCCGGATTAAACAATGAGCAGTTCTTC. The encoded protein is CATSGLNNEQFF.

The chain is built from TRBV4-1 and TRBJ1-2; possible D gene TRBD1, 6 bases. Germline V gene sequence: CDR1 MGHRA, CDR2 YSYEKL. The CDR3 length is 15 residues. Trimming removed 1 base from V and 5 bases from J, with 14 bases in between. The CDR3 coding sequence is TGCGCCAGCAGCCAAGGAGGGGGGCAAAGGTATGGCTACACCTTC. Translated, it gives CASSQGGGQRYGYTF.

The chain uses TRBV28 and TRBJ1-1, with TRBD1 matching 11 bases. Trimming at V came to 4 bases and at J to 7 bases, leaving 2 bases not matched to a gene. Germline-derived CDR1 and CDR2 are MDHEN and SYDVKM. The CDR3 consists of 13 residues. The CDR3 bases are TGTGCCAGCAGTTCCGGGACAGGGGGTGAAGCTTTCTTT. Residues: CASSSGTGGEAFF.

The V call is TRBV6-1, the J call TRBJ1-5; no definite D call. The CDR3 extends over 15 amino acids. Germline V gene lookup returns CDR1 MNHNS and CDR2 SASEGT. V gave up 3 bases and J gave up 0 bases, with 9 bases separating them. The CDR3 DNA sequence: TGTGCCAGCAGTGAGGACGGAAATAGCAATCAGCCCCAGCATTTT. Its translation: CASSEDGNSNQPQHF.

The CDR3 DNA reads as TGTGCCAGCAGCCCGACAGGGGGCGACTTCCATGAGCAGTTCTTC. This encodes CASSPTGGDFHEQFF. The chain links TRBV27 to TRBJ2-1, with 10 bases that match TRBD1. This CDR3 has 15 amino acids. CDR1 and CDR2 (germline): MNHEY, SMNVEV (reference sequence). Germline trimming cut 6 bases from V and 8 bases from J; bases unmatched to any gene: 10.

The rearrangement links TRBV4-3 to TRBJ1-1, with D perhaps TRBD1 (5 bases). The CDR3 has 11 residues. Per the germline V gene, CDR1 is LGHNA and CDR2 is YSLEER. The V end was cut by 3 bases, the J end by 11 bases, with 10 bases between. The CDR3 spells CASSQGDGAFF. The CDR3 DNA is TGCGCCAGCAGCCAGGGGGATGGGGCTTTCTTT.

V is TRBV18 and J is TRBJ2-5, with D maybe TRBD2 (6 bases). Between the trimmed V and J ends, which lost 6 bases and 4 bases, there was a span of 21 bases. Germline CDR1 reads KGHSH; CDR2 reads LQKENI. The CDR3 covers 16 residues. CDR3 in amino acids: CASSPGTDHSPETQYF. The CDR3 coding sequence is TGTGCCAGCTCGCCGGGGACTGATCATTCCCCAGAGACCCAGTACTTC.

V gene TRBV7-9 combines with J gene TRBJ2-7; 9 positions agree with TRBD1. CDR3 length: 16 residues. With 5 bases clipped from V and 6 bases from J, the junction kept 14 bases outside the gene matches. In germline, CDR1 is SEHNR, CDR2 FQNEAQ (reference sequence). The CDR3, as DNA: TGTGCCAGCAGCGGGGGACAGGGTATTAGGTACGGCGAGCAGTACTTC. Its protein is CASSGGQGIRYGEQYF.

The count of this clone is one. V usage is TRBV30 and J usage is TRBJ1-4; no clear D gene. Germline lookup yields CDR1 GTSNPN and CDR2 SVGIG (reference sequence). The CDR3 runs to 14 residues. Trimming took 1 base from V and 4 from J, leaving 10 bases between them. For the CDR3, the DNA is TGTGCCTGGAGTGACGGGATTCTTAATGAAAAACTGTTTTTT. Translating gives CAWSDGILNEKLFF.

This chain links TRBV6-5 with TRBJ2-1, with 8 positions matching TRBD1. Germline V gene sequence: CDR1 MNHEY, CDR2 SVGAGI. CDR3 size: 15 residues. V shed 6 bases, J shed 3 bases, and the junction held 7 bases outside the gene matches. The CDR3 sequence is CASRPRGLIYNEQFF. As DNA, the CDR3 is TGTGCCAGCAGACCCAGGGGGCTGATCTACAATGAGCAGTTCTTC.